This T cell receptor beta chain originates from a study of blood T cell repertoires in COVID-19. Assay used: immunoSEQ multiplex PCR; TCRdb lists only in-frame clones, some missing. The sample gives approximately 50,000 clones, around 86% of which show up once; 5.5% to 7.5% is in the top ten. The sequenced sample consisted of peripheral blood. The TCR originated in a man aged 70 or older with active COVID-19.

This CDR3 reads CASSQDLVLRQGDYEQYF. For the CDR3, the DNA is TGTGCCAGCAGCCAAGATCTAGTCCTAAGACAGGGGGACTACGAGCAGTACTTC. V usage is TRBV3-1 (or the pseudogene TRBV3-2) and J usage is TRBJ2-7, with 9 bases identical to TRBD1. Per germline, CDR1 LGHDT and CDR2 YNNKEL (reference sequence). The junction had 12 bases not matched to a gene; V was cut back by 0 bases and J by 3 bases. This CDR3 region has 18 residues.